This T cell receptor beta chain was profiled in a study of CD4 and CD8 cells across lung adenocarcinoma regions. The CDR3 has 14 residues. Per germline, CDR1 MNHNS and CDR2 SASEGT. With 10 bases removed from V and 0 bases from J, the gap between germline ends came to 13 bases. Samples came from patients with localized non-small cell lung adenocarcinoma. This clonotype was picked up a small number of times. TCRdb independently ran MiXCR on the PCR reads; one entry per CDR3 protein. Of 15,000 to 20,000 distinct CDR3 sequences listed, 40% to 60% are singletons. Sequencing was performed on CD8+ T cells from the margin of a lung tumor. The sequence derives from a male donor with lung adenocarcinoma. The CD4 and CD8 labels of this study may be unreliable. The genes are TRBV6-1 and TRBJ2-1; either TRBD1 or TRBD2 may fit D (5 bases each). Here the CDR3 DNA reads TGTGCCACCGGGACGGCGAGCTCCTACAATGAGCAGTTCTTC. The encoded protein is CATGTASSYNEQFF.